This entry lists 20 T cell receptor beta chains sequenced from one sample in a study of neurological immune-mediated disorders. TCRdb processed the 5' RACE reads anew with MiXCR; each CDR3 protein has one entry. The sample consists of approximately 46,000 distinct CDR3 sequences, 10% to 13% of them appearing once. Sequencing was carried out using PBMCs. The source of these receptors is a man in his 70s with HTLV-1-associated myelopathy (HAM/TSP).

This clonotype turned up a few times. This rearrangement joins TRBV5-1 to TRBJ2-2; tentatively, D is TRBD1 or TRBD2 (5 bases each). The length of the CDR3 is 17 residues. CDR1 is SGHRS and CDR2 is YFSETQ in the germline V gene. Deletions cut 4 bases from V and 1 base from J, with 17 bases between. This CDR3 reads CASSPTIGDRNTGELFF. The CDR3 DNA is TGCGCCAGCAGCCCTACTATTGGGGACCGGAACACCGGGGAGCTGTTTTTT.

There are many counts of this clonotype. The chain carries TRBV29-1 and TRBJ1-3; the D is unclear. Deletions cut 4 bases from V and 0 bases from J, with 4 bases between. CDR1 SQVTM and CDR2 ANQGSEA come from the germline V gene. This CDR3 region has 12 residues. DNA of the CDR3: TGCAGCGTTGTGGGCTCTGGAAACACCATATATTTT. Translating it yields CSVVGSGNTIYF. The variable domain in full, with the rest retrieved from reference TRBV29-1 and TRBJ1-3, is SAVISQKPSRDICQRGTSLTIQCQVDSQVTMMFWYRQQPGQSLTLIATANQGSEATYESGFVIDKFPISRPNLTFSTLTVSNMSPEDSSIYLCSVVGSGNTIYFGEGSWLTVV.

This clonotype was detected many times. The chain has TRBV12-3 or TRBV12-4 and TRBJ2-5, with D perhaps matching TRBD2 (7 bases). The V end lost 3 bases, the J end lost 7 bases, and 15 bases lay between the germline ends. The CDR3 has 14 amino acids. CDR3 nucleotides: TGTGCCAGCAGTTTGGGGGGGGCGACGGTGACCCAGTACTTC. It specifies CASSLGGATVTQYF.

This clonotype was seen repeatedly, ten times or more. V gene TRBV5-8 combines with J gene TRBJ2-3; unclear D gene. In germline, CDR1 is SGHTS, CDR2 YDEGEE. Trimming removed 5 bases from V and 2 bases from J, with 6 bases in between. The CDR3 has 12 amino acids. The CDR3 nucleotides are TGTGCCAGCAGAGCCTACACAGATACGCAGTATTTT. Protein product: CASRAYTDTQYF.

This clonotype was observed at least ten times. The chain has TRBV5-5 and TRBJ2-1; D remains ambiguous. The V end lost 4 bases, the J end lost 2 bases, and 13 bases lay between the germline ends. Germline loops: CDR1 SGHKS, CDR2 YYEKEE (reference sequence). The CDR3 is 15 residues long. CDR3 sequence (DNA): TGTGCCAGCAGCCCGGCGGTATCCGCCTACAATGAGCAGTTCTTC. Translating gives CASSPAVSAYNEQFF.

This clonotype was counted ten times or more. The chain has TRBV12-3 or TRBV12-4 and TRBJ1-4, with 9 bases identical to TRBD1. There are 15 residues in the CDR3. J gave up 7 bases and V 7 bases, and 10 bases lay outside the gene matches. The CDR3 sequence is CASTKTGTGSEKLFF. The CDR3 DNA follows: TGTGCCAGCACCAAAACCGGGACAGGGAGTGAAAAACTGTTTTTT.

The V gene is TRBV7-9, the J gene TRBJ1-4; the match to TRBD1 covers 7 bases. The CDR3 sequence is 16 residues long. Germline V gives CDR1 SEHNR, CDR2 FQNEAQ (reference sequence). Trimming removed 5 bases from V and 10 bases from J; junction bases left unmatched: 16. CDR3 coding DNA: TGTGCCAGCAGCCAATACCAGGGGGAAAGTCGGACAAAACTGTTTTTT. Its translation is CASSQYQGESRTKLFF.

This clonotype has ten or more counts. The gene calls are TRBV7-2 and TRBJ2-3; the D is unclear. Germline-derived CDR1 and CDR2 are SGHTA and FQGNSA. V gave up 0 bases and J gave up 3 bases, with 10 bases separating them. This CDR3 region has 15 residues. CDR3 amino acids: CASSLAEVVTDTQYF. Written as DNA, the CDR3 is TGTGCCAGCAGCTTAGCTGAGGTAGTTACAGATACGCAGTATTTT.

This clonotype was counted many times. The chain recombines TRBV5-1 with TRBJ1-6; D remains unclear. V lost 0 bases, J lost 6 bases, and 10 bases lay in between. The germline gives CDR1 SGHRS, CDR2 YFSETQ. The CDR3 length is 15 residues. In DNA form, the CDR3 reads TGCGCCAGCAGCTTGGACGGGTTGGGTAATTCACCCCTCCACTTT. Protein sequence: CASSLDGLGNSPLHF.

This clonotype occurred once. V is TRBV12-5 and J is TRBJ2-3; 10 bases are shared with TRBD1. This CDR3 spans 15 amino acids. CDR1 is LGHNT and CDR2 is FRNRAP in the germline V gene. Germline trimming cut 8 bases from V and 5 bases from J; bases unmatched to any gene: 10. The CDR3 DNA follows: TGTGCTAGTTTGACGGACAGGGGGTTTGAAGATACGCAGTATTTT. Its protein product is CASLTDRGFEDTQYF. Looking up the rest from reference TRBV12-5 and TRBJ2-3 gives the full variable domain: DARVTQTPRHKVTEMGQEVTMRCQPILGHNTVFWYRQTMMQGLELLAYFRNRAPLDDSGMPKDRFSAEMPDATLATLKIQPSEPRDSAVYFCASLTDRGFEDTQYFGPGTRLTVL.

With regard to this clonotype: With a much larger clone just one base away, this may be a read error. The chain combines TRBV18 with TRBJ1-5; no firm D call. Looked up from germline, CDR1 is KGHSH and CDR2 is LQKENI. This CDR3 spans 15 amino acids. The CDR3 region has the DNA TGTGCCAGCTCACAGCTGTCGGATAGCAATAAGCCCCAGCATTTT. Amino acids: CASSQLSDSNKPQHF.

For this clonotype: A clone one base away is much larger, so this may be a read error. V is TRBV7-9 and J is TRBJ2-7, with D perhaps TRBD1 or TRBD2 (5 bases each). CDR3 length: 14 amino acids. The germline gives CDR1 SEHNR, CDR2 FQNEAQ (reference sequence). This chain's CDR3 is CASGLQASRNEQYF. CDR3 sequence (DNA): TGTGCCAGCGGCTTACAGGCTAGCAGGAACGAGCAGTACTTC.

This clonotype showed up many times. The chain recombines TRBV7-9 with TRBJ2-7, with D possibly matching TRBD1 (6 bases). CDR3 length: 13 residues. Germline V lookup: CDR1 SEHNR, CDR2 FQNEAQ (reference sequence). V lost 5 bases and J lost 7, with 15 bases in between. The CDR3 coding sequence is TGTGCCAGCAGCCACCCGACAGGAGAAGAGCAGTACTTC. This codes for CASSHPTGEEQYF.

This clonotype occurred many times. The rearrangement joins TRBV7-2 to TRBJ2-7; 9 bases agree with TRBD1. Trimming cost V 1 base and J 3 bases; bases outside gene matches: 4. There are 15 residues in the CDR3. In germline, CDR1 is SGHTA, CDR2 FQGNSA. The CDR3 DNA reads as TGTGCCAGCAGCTTAGTCCCGGGACAGGGCTACGAGCAGTACTTC. Translating it yields CASSLVPGQGYEQYF.

At least ten counts were recorded for this clonotype. The rearrangement joins TRBV20-1 to TRBJ2-5; 7 bases are shared with TRBD2. Germline lookup yields CDR1 DFQATT and CDR2 SNEGSKA (reference sequence). After removal of 8 bases from V and 5 bases from J, the junction contained 23 bases not matched to a gene. The CDR3 runs to 17 residues. CDR3 in DNA: TGCAGTCCCCAACCGGCAGTGGCTAGCGGATTCCTCGAGACCCAGTACTTC. Translating it yields CSPQPAVASGFLETQYF.

J is TRBJ2-5 and V is TRBV28, with D perhaps matching TRBD2 (6 bases). V was pared by 7 bases and J by 3 bases, with 12 bases between. Germline CDR1 reads MDHEN; CDR2 reads SYDVKM. The CDR3 is made up of 13 amino acids. CDR3 sequence (DNA): TGTGCCAGCACCCTCGGAGGGAAAGAGACCCAGTACTTC. This gives the protein CASTLGGKETQYF.

This clonotype came up many times. In DNA form, the CDR3 reads TGTGCCACCAGCAGAGATATCGGGGATAGGGGCGAGCAGTACTTC. Residues: CATSRDIGDRGEQYF. This chain uses TRBV15 with TRBJ2-7; D is perhaps TRBD1 or TRBD2 (5 bases each). Germline V lookup: CDR1 LNHNV, CDR2 YYDKDF (reference sequence). The CDR3 is 15 amino acids. Trimming cost V 0 bases and J 6 bases, with 15 bases left between them. Looking up the rest from reference TRBV15 and TRBJ2-7 gives the full variable domain: DAMVIQNPRYQVTQFGKPVTLSCSQTLNHNVMYWYQQKSSQAPKLLFHYYDKDFNNEADTPDNFQSRRPNTSFCFLDIRSPGLGDTAMYLCATSRDIGDRGEQYFGPGTRLTVT.

This chain uses TRBV13 with TRBJ1-1; D remains unclear. Germline values: CDR1 PRHDT, CDR2 FYEKMQ (reference sequence). Trimming left V 3 bases short and J 3 bases short, with 29 bases between. The CDR3 consists of 20 residues. The CDR3 nucleotides read TGTGCCAGCAGCTTCGTGGGCAAGATTTCCTTGGTCCCATGGGACACTGAAGCTTTCTTT. It translates to CASSFVGKISLVPWDTEAFF.

This clonotype showed up many times. The V gene is TRBV28, the J gene TRBJ2-6, with TRBD1 identical over 8 bases. Trimming at V came to 5 bases and at J to 4 bases, leaving 7 bases not matched to a gene. Germline V gene lookup returns CDR1 MDHEN and CDR2 SYDVKM. The CDR3 is 16 amino acids. The CDR3, as DNA: TGTGCCAGCAGTCTTCAGGGGGCGCCCGGGGCCAACGTCCTGACTTTC. It is translated as CASSLQGAPGANVLTF.

For this clonotype: A read error is possible here, since a much larger clone lies one base away. This chain connects TRBV27 to TRBJ1-2; the match to TRBD1 covers 8 bases. Germline V gene lookup returns CDR1 MNHEY and CDR2 SMNVEV (reference sequence). The CDR3 loop spans 13 amino acids. The CDR3 DNA follows: TGTGCCAGCAGTGGCAGGGGGCCCTATTGCTACACCTTC. Translating it yields CASSGRGPYCYTF.